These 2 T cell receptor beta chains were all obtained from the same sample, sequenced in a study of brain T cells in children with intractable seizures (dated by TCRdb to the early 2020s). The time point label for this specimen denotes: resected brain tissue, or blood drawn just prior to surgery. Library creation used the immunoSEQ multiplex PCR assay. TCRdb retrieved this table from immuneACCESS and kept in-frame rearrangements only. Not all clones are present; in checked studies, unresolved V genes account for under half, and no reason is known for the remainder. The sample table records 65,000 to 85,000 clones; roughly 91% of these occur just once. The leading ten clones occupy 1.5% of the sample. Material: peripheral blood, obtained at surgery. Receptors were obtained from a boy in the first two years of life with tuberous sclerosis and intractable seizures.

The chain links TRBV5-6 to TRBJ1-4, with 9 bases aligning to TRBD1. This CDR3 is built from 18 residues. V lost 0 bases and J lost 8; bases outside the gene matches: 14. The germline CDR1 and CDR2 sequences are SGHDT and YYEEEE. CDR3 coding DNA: TGTGCCAGCAGCTTGGGCCGGGACAGGGCCCATCTTTCCGAAAAACTGTTTTTT. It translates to CASSLGRDRAHLSEKLFF.

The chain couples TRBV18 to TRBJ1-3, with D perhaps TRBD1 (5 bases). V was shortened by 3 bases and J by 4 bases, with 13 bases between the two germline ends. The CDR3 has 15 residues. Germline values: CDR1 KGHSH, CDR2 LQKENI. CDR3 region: CASSPPVGDGNTIYF. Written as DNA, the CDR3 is TGTGCCAGCTCACCCCCGGTAGGGGACGGAAACACCATATATTTT.